The following is a TCR beta chain sequence with its context. In germline, CDR1 is SGHRS, CDR2 YFSETQ. This CDR3 is built from 15 residues. Trimming pared 1 base from V and 8 bases from J, leaving 18 bases between. Authors' analysis steps: Amplification from reference gene primers served as the basis for estimated nucleated cell counts. The table came from immunoSEQ multiplex PCR; TCRdb's copy has only in-frame clones and leaves some out. From that table come the V and J calls and clone size; the DNA was used to work out D and trimming. The sample lists about 380,000 clones; more than 80% were seen once. This record comes from a study of blood T cell repertoires in COVID-19. Across the whole study: Acute and convalescent COVID-19 specimens originated in the United States, Italy and Spain. In each case, the material was cDNA or gDNA derived from T cells, B-cell-depleted T cells, or PBMCs.

This receptor was taken from a man aged 35 to 55 with acute or convalescent COVID-19. Sequencing input: peripheral blood. V and J are TRBV5-1 and TRBJ1-2; the D gene is possibly TRBD1 (5 bases). As DNA, the CDR3 is TGCGCCAGCAGCTTGTTTACGAGCAGGGCCGACGGCTACACCTTC. Its translation: CASSLFTSRADGYTF.